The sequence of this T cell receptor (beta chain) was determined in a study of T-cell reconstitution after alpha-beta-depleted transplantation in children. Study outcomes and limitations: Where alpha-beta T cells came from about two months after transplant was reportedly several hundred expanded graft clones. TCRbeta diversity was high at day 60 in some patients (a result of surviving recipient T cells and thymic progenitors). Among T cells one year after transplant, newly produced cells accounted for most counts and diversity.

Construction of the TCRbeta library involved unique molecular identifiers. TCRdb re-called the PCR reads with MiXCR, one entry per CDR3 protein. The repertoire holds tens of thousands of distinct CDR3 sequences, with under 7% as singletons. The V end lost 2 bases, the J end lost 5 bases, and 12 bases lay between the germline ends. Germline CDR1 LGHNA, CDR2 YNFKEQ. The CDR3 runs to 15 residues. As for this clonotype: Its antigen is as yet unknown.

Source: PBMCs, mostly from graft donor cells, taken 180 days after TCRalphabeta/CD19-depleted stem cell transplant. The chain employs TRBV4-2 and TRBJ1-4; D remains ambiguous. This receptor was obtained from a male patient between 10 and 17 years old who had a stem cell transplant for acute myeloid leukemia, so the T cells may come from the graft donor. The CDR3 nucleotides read TGTGCCAGCAGCCAAAGACGGGGTGGGAATGAAAAACTGTTTTTT. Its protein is CASSQRRGGNEKLFF.